A selection of T cell receptor beta chains follows, all from one sample in a study of cytomegalovirus exposure and HLA in healthy donors. The protocol was immunoSEQ multiplex PCR, while the TCRdb copy is restricted to in-frame clones and leaves out a portion. The sample has more than 150,000 clones, over 80% seen once. The sequenced material came from PBMCs. The receptors shown here come from a man between 35 and 55 years old in good health and CMV-seronegative. Each CDR3 is given with its conserved first and last residue. A D gene is named only where the DNA matches it firmly. Rows give clone size only sometimes, using once, few, many, or a class for an expanded clone.

DNA: TGCGCCAGCAGGCTGACAGGGAACAATGAGCAGTTCTTC
CDR3: CASRLTGNNEQFF
size: NA
J: TRBJ2-1
V: TRBV2
D: TRBD1

DNA: TGTGCCAGCAGCCTTTTTCCCGGACAGGGGGCAGAGGGGGAGCTGTTTTTT
CDR3: CASSLFPGQGAEGELFF
size: NA
J: TRBJ2-2
V: TRBV7-3
D: TRBD1

DNA: TGTGCCAGCAGCTTAGTCGGGGGAAGAAGCTCCTACGAGCAGTACTTC
CDR3: CASSLVGGRSSYEQYF
size: NA
J: TRBJ2-7
V: TRBV7-8
D: NA

DNA: TGTGCCAGCAGTCCGGGGTGGGGGGGTGGAGCCGCGGGTGAGCAGTTCTTC
CDR3: CASSPGWGGGAAGEQFF
size: few
J: TRBJ2-1
V: TRBV27
D: TRBD2

DNA: TGTGCCAGCAGTCTGGTAACGTACTCCGATGAAAAACTGTTTTTT
CDR3: CASSLVTYSDEKLFF
size: few
J: TRBJ1-4
V: TRBV28
D: NA

DNA: TGTGCCAGCAGTTCGGGAGCGACTAACTATGGCTACACCTTC
CDR3: CASSSGATNYGYTF
size: NA
J: TRBJ1-2
V: TRBV27
D: NA

DNA: TGTGCCAGCAGTGAAGATGGGGCGCGGGGAAACACCATATATTTT
CDR3: CASSEDGARGNTIYF
size: once
J: TRBJ1-3
V: TRBV6-1
D: NA

DNA: TGTGCCAGCAGTTTAACCCCTAGCCATAATCCCTACGAGCAGTACTTC
CDR3: CASSLTPSHNPYEQYF
size: NA
J: TRBJ2-7
V: TRBV28
D: NA

DNA: TGTGCCAGCAGCTTAGCGGTGGGACAGGGGTACGAGCAGTACTTC
CDR3: CASSLAVGQGYEQYF
size: NA
J: TRBJ2-7
V: TRBV7-2
D: TRBD1

DNA: TGTGCCAGCAGCTCCCTGGTGGTCTCAGGTGAAAAACTGTTTTTT
CDR3: CASSSLVVSGEKLFF
size: NA
J: TRBJ1-4
V: TRBV11-2
D: NA

DNA: TGTGCCAGCAGCGAGACAGGGAGGTTTGAGACCCAGTACTTC
CDR3: CASSETGRFETQYF
size: NA
J: TRBJ2-5
V: TRBV5-8
D: NA

DNA: TGCGCCAGCAGCCACCGCGGAGCGGGAGCCGGGGAGCTGTTTTTT
CDR3: CASSHRGAGAGELFF
size: NA
J: TRBJ2-2
V: TRBV4-1
D: TRBD2

DNA: TGTGCCAGCAGTGAAGCGCTTGGTTCCACCCGGGGTCTCCGAAGAAACACCATATATTTT
CDR3: CASSEALGSTRGLRRNTIYF
size: once
J: TRBJ1-3
V: TRBV2
D: NA

DNA: TGCGCCAGCAGCTTATCCTTCGCGAACACCGGGGAGCTGTTTTTT
CDR3: CASSLSFANTGELFF
size: NA
J: TRBJ2-2
V: TRBV5-1
D: NA

DNA: TGTGCCAGCAGCTTAGAGGTCAGGGCATACGAGCAGTACTTC
CDR3: CASSLEVRAYEQYF
size: NA
J: TRBJ2-7
V: TRBV7-8
D: NA

DNA: TGTGCCAGCAGCCCCCGGTTGGGGGGTGGAAACATTCAGTACTTC
CDR3: CASSPRLGGGNIQYF
size: NA
J: TRBJ2-4
V: TRBV7-8
D: NA

DNA: TGTGCCAGCTCACCGTCAACAGGGCTCTACGAGCAGTACTTC
CDR3: CASSPSTGLYEQYF
size: NA
J: TRBJ2-7
V: TRBV18
D: NA

DNA: TGTGCCAGCAGCTGGGGCGGGGGGCCGAGCTCCTACGAGCAGTACTTC
CDR3: CASSWGGGPSSYEQYF
size: NA
J: TRBJ2-7
V: TRBV11-3
D: TRBD2